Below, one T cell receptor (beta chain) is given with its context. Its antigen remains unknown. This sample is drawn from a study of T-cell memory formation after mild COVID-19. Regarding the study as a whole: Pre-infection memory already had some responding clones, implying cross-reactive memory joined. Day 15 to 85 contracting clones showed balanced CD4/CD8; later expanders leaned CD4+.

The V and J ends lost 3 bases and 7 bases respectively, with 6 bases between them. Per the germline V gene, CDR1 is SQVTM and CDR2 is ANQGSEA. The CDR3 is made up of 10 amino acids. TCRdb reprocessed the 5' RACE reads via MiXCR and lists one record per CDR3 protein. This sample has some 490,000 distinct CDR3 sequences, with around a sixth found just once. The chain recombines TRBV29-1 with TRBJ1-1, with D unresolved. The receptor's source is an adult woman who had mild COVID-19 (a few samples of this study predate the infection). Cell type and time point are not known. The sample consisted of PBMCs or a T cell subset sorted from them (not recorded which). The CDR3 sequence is CSVEWGEAFF. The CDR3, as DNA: TGCAGCGTTGAGTGGGGTGAAGCTTTCTTT.